The 30 T cell receptor beta chains below were found in one sample sequenced in a study of T cell responses to AZD1222 COVID-19 vaccine. Profiled with immunoSEQ multiplex PCR; TCRdb holds only in-frame clones, not every one. The sample has around 100,000 clones, around 87% seen once. This specimen consisted of peripheral blood, obtained on day 0 of MenACWY control vaccination. The receptor set was obtained from an adult in good health.

This clone was recorded only once. The CDR3 loop reads CATRWQMNTEAFF. The CDR3 region has the DNA TGTGCCACCCGGTGGCAGATGAACACTGAAGCTTTCTTT. The chain is built from TRBV6-5 and TRBJ1-1; D is undetermined. Germline CDR1 is MNHEY and CDR2 is SVGAGI. V was clipped by 10 bases and J by 0 bases, with 12 bases between them. CDR3 size: 13 residues.

This chain uses TRBV19 with TRBJ2-7, with no clear D. Germline V gene lookup returns CDR1 LNHDA and CDR2 SQIVND (reference sequence). CDR3 length equals 14 residues. Trimming pared 3 bases from V and 0 bases from J, leaving 9 bases between. CDR3 bases: TGTGCCAGTAGTATCATCCCAGACTCCTACGAGCAGTACTTC. This codes for CASSIIPDSYEQYF.

The CDR3 region has the DNA TGTGCCAGCATCTTATCAGGGGGGGCAGATACGCAGTATTTT. Protein sequence: CASILSGGADTQYF. The genes are TRBV28 and TRBJ2-3; D may be TRBD1 or TRBD2 (7 bases each). There are 14 residues in the CDR3. V lost 7 bases, J lost 4 bases, and 15 bases lay in between. In germline, CDR1 is MDHEN, CDR2 SYDVKM.

The V call is TRBV3-1 (or the pseudogene TRBV3-2), the J call TRBJ1-2; maybe TRBD1 (6 bases). Germline V gene data show CDR1 as LGHDT and CDR2 as YNNKEL (reference sequence). The CDR3 is 14 residues long. Trimming cost V 7 bases and J 7 bases, with 19 bases left between them. The CDR3 DNA reads TGTGCCAGCACCCTCGCGACAGGACAGACTGGCTACACCTTC. Its protein product is CASTLATGQTGYTF.

This chain joins TRBV11-2 and TRBJ1-1; no clear D gene. The CDR3 has 15 residues. Germline lookup yields CDR1 SGHAT and CDR2 FQNNGV. The V gene lost 4 bases and the J gene lost 1 base, with 13 bases spanning the gap. The DNA of the CDR3 is TGTGCCAGCAGCTCCGTGGGCAGAACGAACACTGAAGCTTTCTTT. Translated, it gives CASSSVGRTNTEAFF.

The chain uses TRBV15 and TRBJ2-3; D gene unclear. Trimming cost V 3 bases and J 1 base, with 14 bases left between them. The CDR3 runs to 16 residues. Germline V gene sequence: CDR1 LNHNV, CDR2 YYDKDF (reference sequence). This CDR3 reads CATSRSKGRGTDTQYF. CDR3 in DNA: TGTGCCACCAGCAGGTCAAAAGGGCGAGGCACAGATACGCAGTATTTT. The full variable domain, completed using reference TRBV15 and TRBJ2-3, is DAMVIQNPRYQVTQFGKPVTLSCSQTLNHNVMYWYQQKSSQAPKLLFHYYDKDFNNEADTPDNFQSRRPNTSFCFLDIRSPGLGDTAMYLCATSRSKGRGTDTQYFGPGTRLTVL.

The rearrangement joins TRBV5-1 to TRBJ2-5; D might be TRBD1 or TRBD2, each matching 5 bases. The germline V gene encodes CDR1 SGHRS and CDR2 YFSETQ. V lost 4 bases to trimming and J lost 4 bases, with 20 bases between them. The CDR3 length is 16 residues. CDR3 loop: CASSEGPLKIRETQYF. CDR3 coding DNA: TGCGCCAGCAGCGAGGGACCCCTTAAGATTAGAGAGACCCAGTACTTC.

The V gene is TRBV5-1, the J gene TRBJ2-1; D gene unclear. The ends were cut back, 0 bases at V and 0 bases at J, with 7 bases in the middle. The germline V gene has CDR1 SGHRS and CDR2 YFSETQ. This CDR3 contains 15 residues. CDR3: CASSLVQSSYNEQFF. CDR3 nucleotide sequence: TGCGCCAGCAGCTTGGTACAAAGCTCCTACAATGAGCAGTTCTTC.

This chain joins TRBV14 and TRBJ2-7; D not certain. Germline CDR1 SGHDN, CDR2 FVKESK. The germline V and J ends were trimmed by 1 base and 6 bases, with 10 bases remaining between them. The CDR3 loop spans 13 amino acids. In DNA form, the CDR3 reads TGTGCCAGCAGCCAAGTCCGGGTCCGCGAGCAGTACTTC. It codes for CASSQVRVREQYF.

Note on this clone: Other nucleotide sequences from this sample produce the same CDR3. The V gene is TRBV28, the J gene TRBJ1-1; tentative D call: TRBD1 (5 bases). V dropped 3 bases and J dropped 0 bases, with 8 bases sitting between them. This CDR3 spans 14 amino acids. Germline values: CDR1 MDHEN, CDR2 SYDVKM. In DNA, the CDR3 is TGTGCCAGCAGTTTGCCAGGGTTGAACACTGAAGCTTTCTTT. It translates to CASSLPGLNTEAFF.

This rearrangement joins TRBV11-3 to TRBJ2-6; tentatively, D is TRBD1 (5 bases). Germline CDR1 and CDR2: SGHNT and YENEEA. The CDR3 runs to 17 residues. V was clipped by 3 bases and J by 1 base, with 13 bases between them. CDR3 DNA sequence: TGTGCCAGCAGCTTCCAGGGATCAACATCTGGGGCCAACGTCCTGACTTTC. This codes for CASSFQGSTSGANVLTF. Full variable domain (outside the CDR3, taken from reference TRBV11-3 and TRBJ2-6): EAGVVQSPRYKIIEKKQPVAFWCNPISGHNTLYWYLQNLGQGPELLIRYENEEAVDDSQLPKDRFSAERLKGVDSTLKIQPAELGDSAVYLCASSFQGSTSGANVLTFGAGSRLTVL.

This clone was counted a few times. The sample carries other DNA sequences with the same CDR3. The chain joins TRBV19 to TRBJ1-5; a possible D gene is TRBD1 (5 bases). The CDR3 totals 13 residues. Trimming took 3 bases from V and 7 from J, leaving 10 bases between them. Germline values: CDR1 LNHDA, CDR2 SQIVND (reference sequence). In DNA, the CDR3 is TGTGCCAGTAGTATGGGACGAAGGCAGCCCCAGCATTTT. Protein: CASSMGRRQPQHF.

The chain recombines TRBV4-3 with TRBJ1-2, with D unclear. Germline CDR1 LGHNA, CDR2 YSLEER. With 2 bases removed from V and 6 bases from J, the gap between germline ends came to 16 bases. The CDR3 sequence is 15 residues long. The CDR3: CASSQLTVAGNGYTF. CDR3 DNA: TGCGCCAGCAGCCAACTGACCGTTGCCGGCAATGGCTACACCTTC.

The rearrangement links TRBV7-9 to TRBJ1-5; D not resolved. CDR3 length equals 13 residues. CDR1 and CDR2 from the germline V gene are SEHNR and FQNEAQ (reference sequence). Trimming pared 3 bases from V and 4 bases from J, leaving 7 bases between. DNA for the CDR3: TGTGCCAGCAGCTTCCGGGAAAATCAGCCCCAGCATTTT. Its protein is CASSFRENQPQHF. The variable domain in full, with the rest retrieved from reference TRBV7-9 and TRBJ1-5, is DTGVSQNPRHKITKRGQNVTFRCDPISEHNRLYWYRQTLGQGPEFLTYFQNEAQLEKSRLLSDRFSAERPKGSFSTLEIQRTEQGDSAMYLCASSFRENQPQHFGDGTRLSIL.

This chain joins TRBV7-8 and TRBJ1-1; D uncertain. Germline values: CDR1 SGHVS, CDR2 FQNEAQ. This CDR3 is 14 amino acids long. Trimming cost V 5 bases and J 0 bases, with 10 bases left between them. CDR3 sequence: CASSVEALNTEAFF. In DNA, the CDR3 is TGTGCCAGCAGCGTTGAAGCCTTGAACACTGAAGCTTTCTTT.

V and J are TRBV5-1 and TRBJ2-1; D not resolved. V lost 4 bases, J lost 4 bases, and 15 bases lay in between. The CDR3 loop spans 15 amino acids. Germline CDR1 SGHRS, CDR2 YFSETQ. In DNA form, the CDR3 reads TGCGCCAGCAGCCCCGAAGAAAGGTTATACAATGAGCAGTTCTTC. Translation gives CASSPEERLYNEQFF.

The V call is TRBV7-2, the J call TRBJ2-1; D may be TRBD2 (6 bases). Germline lookup yields CDR1 SGHTA and CDR2 FQGNSA. This CDR3 has 14 residues. V lost 1 base, J lost 6 bases, and 10 bases lay in between. Here the CDR3 DNA reads TGTGCCAGCAGCTTAGTGGGGGGAACCAATGAGCAGTTCTTC. It specifies CASSLVGGTNEQFF.

The chain uses TRBV4-3 and TRBJ2-2; 7 bases are shared with TRBD1. Germline V gives CDR1 LGHNA, CDR2 YSLEER. The CDR3 is 17 amino acids. With V trimmed by 2 bases and J by 3 bases, 9 bases remained unmatched. CDR3 sequence: CASSQFFPGGDTGELFF. The CDR3 DNA sequence: TGCGCCAGCAGCCAATTTTTCCCAGGGGGAGACACCGGGGAGCTGTTTTTT.

The chain employs TRBV28 and TRBJ2-5; 10 nucleotides agree with TRBD1. Trimming removed 4 bases from V and 2 bases from J; junction bases left unmatched: 4. Germline V CDR1 and CDR2: MDHEN, SYDVKM. The CDR3 spans 15 residues. CDR3 bases: TGTGCCAGCAGTTCCGGGACAGGGGTTCAAGAGACCCAGTACTTC. It specifies CASSSGTGVQETQYF.

This rearrangement joins TRBV10-3 to TRBJ1-1, with a possible D match to TRBD1 (5 bases). Germline V lookup: CDR1 ENHRY, CDR2 SYGVKD. Trimming left V 8 bases short and J 3 bases short, with 13 bases between. This CDR3 contains 13 residues. This CDR3 reads CAIGGGIYTEAFF. CDR3 coding DNA: TGTGCCATCGGGGGGGGGATCTACACTGAAGCTTTCTTT.

CDR3 DNA sequence: TGTGCCAGCAGTCGGGACCCTAACTATGGCTACACCTTC. Its translation: CASSRDPNYGYTF. This sequence joins TRBV6-6 and TRBJ1-2, with D possibly matching TRBD1 (5 bases). The germline gives CDR1 MNHNY, CDR2 SVGAGI (reference sequence). Trimming stripped 5 bases from V and 0 bases from J, with 7 bases between. The CDR3 length is 13 residues.

This chain uses TRBV20-1 with TRBJ2-7, with D maybe TRBD2 (6 bases). CDR1 DFQATT and CDR2 SNEGSKA come from the germline V gene (reference sequence). CDR3 length: 14 amino acids. The V and J ends lost 3 bases and 5 bases respectively, with 17 bases between them. CDR3 region: CSASLTGRTNEQYF. CDR3 coding DNA: TGCAGTGCTAGTCTTACGGGACGGACTAACGAGCAGTACTTC.

The chain links TRBV9 to TRBJ2-3, with 16 positions matching TRBD2. The CDR3 spans 20 residues. Germline V gives CDR1 SGDLS, CDR2 YYNGEE. Losses at the gene ends were 4 bases for V and 5 bases for J; bases not matched to a gene: 16. CDR3: CASSHPSGTSGGASGDTQYF. The CDR3, as DNA: TGTGCCAGCAGCCACCCCTCCGGGACTAGCGGGGGGGCCAGTGGAGATACGCAGTATTTT. Looking up the rest from reference TRBV9 and TRBJ2-3 gives the full variable domain: DSGVTQTPKHLITATGQRVTLRCSPRSGDLSVYWYQQSLDQGLQFLIQYYNGEERAKGNILERFSAQQFPDLHSELNLSSLELGDSALYFCASSHPSGTSGGASGDTQYFGPGTRLTVL.

This chain joins TRBV3-1 (or the pseudogene TRBV3-2) and TRBJ2-1; tentative D call: TRBD2 (6 bases). The germline CDR1 and CDR2 sequences are LGHDT and YNNKEL (reference sequence). Trimming cost V 0 bases and J 8 bases, with 23 bases left between them. The CDR3 sequence is 18 residues long. This CDR3 reads CASSQDLGTRLRRDEQFF. CDR3 nucleotides: TGTGCCAGCAGCCAAGATCTCGGCACAAGGTTGCGGAGGGATGAGCAGTTCTTC.

The rearrangement joins TRBV10-3 to TRBJ2-7; unclear D gene. This CDR3 contains 14 residues. Trimming shortened V by 0 bases and J by 1 base, and 7 bases separated the two germline ends. CDR1 ENHRY and CDR2 SYGVKD come from the germline V gene. CDR3 loop: CAISESGRSYEQYF. CDR3 in DNA: TGTGCCATCAGTGAGTCGGGCAGATCCTACGAGCAGTACTTC.

J is TRBJ1-1 and V is TRBV19, with D possibly being TRBD1 (6 bases). Germline V CDR1 and CDR2: LNHDA, SQIVND (reference sequence). CDR3 length: 16 amino acids. Trimming removed 7 bases at V and 1 base at J, with 19 bases between. The CDR3 DNA reads as TGTGCCAGTAATTTTCCGAGGGGGGTCGGGAACACTGAAGCTTTCTTT. It codes for CASNFPRGVGNTEAFF.

J is TRBJ2-1 and V is TRBV28; perhaps D is TRBD1 or TRBD2 (5 bases each). Trimming left V 4 bases short and J 5 bases short, with 21 bases between. CDR1 MDHEN and CDR2 SYDVKM come from the germline V gene. CDR3 length: 17 amino acids. The CDR3 is CASSSWDDPRSHNEQFF. DNA for the CDR3: TGTGCCAGCAGTTCGTGGGACGACCCTCGGAGCCACAATGAGCAGTTCTTC.

The rearrangement joins TRBV27 to TRBJ2-3; D unclear. In germline, CDR1 is MNHEY, CDR2 SMNVEV (reference sequence). Trimming removed 6 bases at V and 2 bases at J, with 24 bases between. This CDR3 region has 18 residues. Here the CDR3 DNA reads TGTGCCAGCAGAACCCACGCCCTAGGGTACGGGTACACAGATACGCAGTATTTT. Translation: CASRTHALGYGYTDTQYF.

The chain combines TRBV18 with TRBJ1-1; 7 nucleotides agree with TRBD1. CDR3 length equals 15 residues. Germline V CDR1 and CDR2: KGHSH, LQKENI. V lost 3 bases and J lost 1; bases outside the gene matches: 5. For the CDR3, the DNA is TGTGCCAGCTCACCTCAGGGGGAGTCGAACACTGAAGCTTTCTTT. This codes for CASSPQGESNTEAFF.

The chain employs TRBV7-9 and TRBJ1-3; D gene uncertain. In germline, CDR1 is SEHNR, CDR2 FQNEAQ (reference sequence). This CDR3 is built from 12 residues. Between the trimmed V and J ends, which lost 7 bases and 8 bases, there was a span of 12 bases. The CDR3 loop reads CASTENRDTIYF. In nucleotides, the CDR3 is TGTGCCAGCACCGAAAATAGGGACACCATATATTTT. The entire variable domain, with the rest obtained from reference TRBV7-9 and TRBJ1-3, is as follows: DTGVSQNPRHKITKRGQNVTFRCDPISEHNRLYWYRQTLGQGPEFLTYFQNEAQLEKSRLLSDRFSAERPKGSFSTLEIQRTEQGDSAMYLCASTENRDTIYFGEGSWLTVV.